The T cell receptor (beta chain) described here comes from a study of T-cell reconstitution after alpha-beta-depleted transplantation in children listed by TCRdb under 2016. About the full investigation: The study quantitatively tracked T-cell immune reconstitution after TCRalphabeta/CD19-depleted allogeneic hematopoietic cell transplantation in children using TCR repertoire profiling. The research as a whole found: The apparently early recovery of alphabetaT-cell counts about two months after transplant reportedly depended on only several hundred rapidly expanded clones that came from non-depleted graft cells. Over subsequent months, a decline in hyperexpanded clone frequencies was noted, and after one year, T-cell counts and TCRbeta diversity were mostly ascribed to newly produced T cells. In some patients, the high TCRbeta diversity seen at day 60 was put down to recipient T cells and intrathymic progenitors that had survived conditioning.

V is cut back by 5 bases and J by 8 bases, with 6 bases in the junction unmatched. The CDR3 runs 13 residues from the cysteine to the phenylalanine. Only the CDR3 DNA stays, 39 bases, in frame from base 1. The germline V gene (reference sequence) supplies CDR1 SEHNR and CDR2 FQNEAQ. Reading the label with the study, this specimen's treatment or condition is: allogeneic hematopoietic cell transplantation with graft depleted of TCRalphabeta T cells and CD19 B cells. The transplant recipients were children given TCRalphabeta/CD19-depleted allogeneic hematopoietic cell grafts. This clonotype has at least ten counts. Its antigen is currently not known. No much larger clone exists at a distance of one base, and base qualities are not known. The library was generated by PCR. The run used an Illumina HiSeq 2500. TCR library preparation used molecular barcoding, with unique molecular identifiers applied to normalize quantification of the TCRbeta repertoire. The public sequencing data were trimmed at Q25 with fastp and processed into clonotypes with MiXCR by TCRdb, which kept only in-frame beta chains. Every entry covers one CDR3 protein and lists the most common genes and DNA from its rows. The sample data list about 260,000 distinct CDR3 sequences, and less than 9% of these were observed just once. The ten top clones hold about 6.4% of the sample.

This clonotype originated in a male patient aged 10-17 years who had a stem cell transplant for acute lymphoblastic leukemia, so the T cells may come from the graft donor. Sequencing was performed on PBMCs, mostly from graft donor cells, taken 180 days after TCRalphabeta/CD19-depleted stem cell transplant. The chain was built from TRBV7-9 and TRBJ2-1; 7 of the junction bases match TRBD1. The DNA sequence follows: TGTGCCAGCAGCCTGAGGGGGCCCGATGAGCAGTTCTTC. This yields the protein CASSLRGPDEQFF.